Below are 28 T cell receptor beta chains sequenced from a single sample in a study of cytomegalovirus exposure and HLA in healthy donors. The PCR contained 60 Vbeta and 13 Jbeta primers. Repertoires were generated with immunoSEQ multiplex PCR, while TCRdb's copy carries only in-frame clones and drops some. This sample has 90,000 to 120,000 clones, with roughly four fifths found just once. The sequenced sample was PBMCs. The receptor set was obtained from a man aged 18 to 29 in good health and CMV-seronegative.

This clone has just one count. The gene calls are TRBV9 and TRBJ2-2; 9 bases are shared with TRBD1. This CDR3 has 14 residues. V trimming: 0 bases; J trimming: 10 bases; junction bases outside the gene matches: 4. The germline gives CDR1 SGDLS, CDR2 YYNGEE. DNA for the CDR3: TGTGCCAGCAGCGTAGTCGGACAGGGGAAGGAGCTGTTTTTT. Protein sequence: CASSVVGQGKELFF.

This clone was found a few times. This chain joins TRBV7-9 and TRBJ2-3, with a weak D call TRBD2 (6 bases). Germline CDR1 and CDR2: SEHNR and FQNEAQ (reference sequence). Trimming left V 0 bases short and J 4 bases short, with 17 bases between. This CDR3 spans 17 amino acids. The CDR3 nucleotides read TGTGCCAGCAGCTTAGCTGGAGGGCCGGTAGTCCCAGATACGCAGTATTTT. Protein sequence: CASSLAGGPVVPDTQYF.

The V call is TRBV9, the J call TRBJ1-6; D perhaps matches TRBD1 (5 bases). V was shortened by 2 bases and J by 8 bases, with 8 bases between the two germline ends. The germline V gene encodes CDR1 SGDLS and CDR2 YYNGEE. This CDR3 region has 13 residues. CDR3 amino acids: CASSVDRDSPLHF. CDR3 nucleotide sequence: TGTGCCAGCAGCGTCGACAGAGATTCACCCCTCCACTTT.

The J gene is TRBJ1-6, the V gene TRBV7-2, with TRBD1 matching 7 bases. The CDR3 runs 14 residues. Looked up from germline, CDR1 is SGHTA and CDR2 is FQGNSA. With V trimmed by 4 bases and J by 7 bases, 4 bases remained unmatched. The CDR3: CASSYRDRNSPLHF. CDR3 DNA: TGTGCCAGCAGCTACCGGGACAGAAATTCACCCCTCCACTTT.

The chain has TRBV4-3 and TRBJ1-2; D possibly corresponds to TRBD1 (5 bases). The CDR3 is 15 amino acids. Trimming stripped 2 bases from V and 4 bases from J, with 14 bases between. Germline V gene sequence: CDR1 LGHNA, CDR2 YSLEER. The CDR3 DNA follows: TGCGCCAGCAGCCAACTGGGGCAGAACCTCTATGGCTACACCTTC. It translates to CASSQLGQNLYGYTF.

In DNA form, the CDR3 reads TGTGCCAGCAGTTGGGAGATAAACGAGCAGTACTTC. Translation: CASSWEINEQYF. The rearrangement links TRBV6-5 to TRBJ2-7, with TRBD2 as a possible D gene (5 bases). The germline CDR1 and CDR2 sequences are MNHEY and SVGAGI. V lost 4 bases and J lost 5, with 9 bases in between. The CDR3 is 12 amino acids.

The rearrangement joins TRBV6-1 to TRBJ2-5; possible D gene TRBD1, 6 bases. The germline V and J ends were trimmed by 9 bases and 4 bases, with 18 bases remaining between them. Per germline, CDR1 MNHNS and CDR2 SASEGT. This CDR3 is 14 amino acids long. The CDR3: CARGGRRVRETQYF. The CDR3 region has the DNA TGTGCCAGAGGGGGACGCCGGGTGAGAGAGACCCAGTACTTC.

V and J are TRBV4-3 and TRBJ1-6, with 8 bases that match TRBD1. The germline V gene encodes CDR1 LGHNA and CDR2 YSLEER. V trimming: 4 bases; J trimming: 10 bases; junction bases outside the gene matches: 9. The CDR3 runs 15 residues. The CDR3 reads CASSRGQGAASPLHF. Written as DNA, the CDR3 is TGCGCCAGCAGCCGAGGGCAGGGGGCCGCCTCACCCCTCCACTTT.

The rearrangement links TRBV6-1 to TRBJ1-3; D remains unclear. The CDR3 has 13 amino acids. Germline assignment: CDR1 MNHNS and CDR2 SASEGT. Trimming stripped 6 bases from V and 1 base from J, with 7 bases between. CDR3 sequence: CASSGGSGNTIYF. Written as DNA, the CDR3 is TGTGCCAGCAGCGGAGGATCTGGAAACACCATATATTTT.

V is TRBV10-3 and J is TRBJ2-7; a weak D match, TRBD2 (5 bases). The V gene lost 4 bases and the J gene lost 5 bases, with 21 bases spanning the gap. The V gene's germline CDR1 is ENHRY and CDR2 SYGVKD. The CDR3 contains 16 residues. CDR3 coding DNA: TGTGCCATCAGTGTGAGGGTGGGAGTCCCCTTGGACGAGCAGTACTTC. Amino acids: CAISVRVGVPLDEQYF.

This sequence joins TRBV27 and TRBJ1-4, with D maybe TRBD1 (5 bases). Germline CDR1 reads MNHEY; CDR2 reads SMNVEV (reference sequence). The CDR3 loop spans 14 amino acids. Deletions cut 5 bases from V and 12 bases from J, with 19 bases between. This CDR3 reads CASSPLGGARELFF. In nucleotides, the CDR3 is TGTGCCAGCAGTCCGCTGGGGGGAGCACGGGAACTGTTTTTT.

The chain couples TRBV5-1 to TRBJ1-5; D might be TRBD1 (5 bases). The germline V gene encodes CDR1 SGHRS and CDR2 YFSETQ. V dropped 1 base and J dropped 4 bases, with 12 bases sitting between them. The CDR3 totals 15 residues. The CDR3 DNA follows: TGCGCCAGCAGCTTGAACCCGGGGGGAAATCAGCCCCAGCATTTT. Translating it yields CASSLNPGGNQPQHF.

The sample holds a few counts of this clone. J is TRBJ1-3 and V is TRBV5-5; D not certain. Trimming left V 6 bases short and J 0 bases short, with 16 bases between. This CDR3 has 16 amino acids. Germline CDR1 is SGHKS and CDR2 is YYEKEE (reference sequence). Here the CDR3 reads CASTLEGSLSGNTIYF. The CDR3 DNA reads TGTGCCAGCACCCTGGAGGGCAGCCTCTCTGGAAACACCATATATTTT. Based on the CDR3 plus reference TRBV5-5 and TRBJ1-3, the full variable domain is DAGVTQSPTHLIKTRGQQVTLRCSPISGHKSVSWYQQVLGQGPQFIFQYYEKEERGRGNFPDRFSARQFPNYSSELNVNALLLGDSALYLCASTLEGSLSGNTIYFGEGSWLTVV.

The rearrangement links TRBV7-9 to TRBJ2-3; 9 positions agree with TRBD2. The length of the CDR3 is 15 residues. V was pared by 6 bases and J by 8 bases, with 12 bases of the junction left unmatched. CDR1 SEHNR and CDR2 FQNEAQ come from the germline V gene (reference sequence). The DNA for the CDR3 is TGTGCCAGCAGTAAGAGCGGGGGGCCCGAGGGTACGCAGTATTTT. As protein: CASSKSGGPEGTQYF.

The rearrangement links TRBV28 to TRBJ2-5, with 8 bases that match TRBD2. Germline CDR1 is MDHEN and CDR2 is SYDVKM. This CDR3 is built from 13 residues. Trimming cost V 5 bases and J 2 bases; bases outside gene matches: 1. CDR3 in amino acids: CASSPGGQETQYF. CDR3 sequence (DNA): TGTGCCAGCAGTCCGGGGGGGCAAGAGACCCAGTACTTC.

V and J are TRBV5-6 and TRBJ2-5, with a possible D match to TRBD1 (5 bases). The germline V gene encodes CDR1 SGHDT and CDR2 YYEEEE. The length of the CDR3 is 14 residues. V lost 1 base and J lost 1, with 8 bases in between. CDR3 residues: CASSLSGAQETQYF. DNA of the CDR3: TGTGCCAGCAGCTTGTCTGGGGCCCAAGAGACCCAGTACTTC.

V gene TRBV10-3 combines with J gene TRBJ2-1; the match to TRBD2 covers 9 bases. Per germline, CDR1 ENHRY and CDR2 SYGVKD. J lost 5 bases, V lost 4 bases, and 3 bases had no gene match. The CDR3 consists of 14 residues. This chain's CDR3 is CAISGPSGNNEQFF. The CDR3 nucleotides are TGTGCCATCAGTGGCCCTAGCGGGAACAATGAGCAGTTCTTC.

The rearrangement uses TRBV2 and TRBJ1-5; D gene ambiguous. V was pared by 8 bases and J by 0 bases, with 11 bases between. Per the germline V gene, CDR1 is SNHLY and CDR2 is FYNNEI. The CDR3 sequence is 14 residues long. CDR3 loop: CASGFQASNQPQHF. DNA of the CDR3: TGTGCCAGCGGGTTTCAGGCTAGCAATCAGCCCCAGCATTTT.

The gene calls are TRBV18 and TRBJ2-3, with TRBD1 matching 8 bases. The junction had 4 bases not matched to a gene; V was cut back by 3 bases and J by 2 bases. CDR1 is KGHSH, CDR2 LQKENI, per germline. The CDR3 spans 15 residues. CDR3 in amino acids: CASSPQGAYTDTQYF. In DNA form, the CDR3 reads TGTGCCAGCTCACCCCAGGGGGCCTACACAGATACGCAGTATTTT.

This chain connects TRBV15 to TRBJ2-3; the D is unclear. Germline CDR1 is LNHNV and CDR2 is YYDKDF (reference sequence). V shed 7 bases and J shed 2 bases, with 16 bases lying between them. There are 15 residues in the CDR3. The CDR3 DNA reads TGTGCCACCACAGACGAGGATCCTTCCACAGATACGCAGTATTTT. As protein: CATTDEDPSTDTQYF.

The chain recombines TRBV9 with TRBJ2-5; tentatively, D is TRBD2 (6 bases). V was pared by 3 bases and J by 1 base, with 13 bases between. From germline, CDR1 is SGDLS and CDR2 YYNGEE. The CDR3 is 15 amino acids. The CDR3 DNA follows: TGTGCCAGCAGCGGGTATGCGGGGATCCAAGAGACCCAGTACTTC. It encodes CASSGYAGIQETQYF.

The J gene is TRBJ2-1, the V gene TRBV7-2; D call uncertain. CDR1 SGHTA and CDR2 FQGNSA come from the germline V gene. There are 14 residues in the CDR3. Trimming cost V 3 bases and J 4 bases, with 10 bases left between them. The CDR3 DNA sequence: TGTGCCAGCAGCTTGGGTGCAGGTTACAATGAGCAGTTCTTC. Protein sequence: CASSLGAGYNEQFF.

In regard to this clone: Other DNA sequences in this sample translate to the same CDR3. This sequence joins TRBV5-1 and TRBJ1-2, with 12 bases matching TRBD1. The CDR3 consists of 15 residues. CDR1 and CDR2 (germline): SGHRS, YFSETQ. With V trimmed by 2 bases and J by 7 bases, 6 bases remained unmatched. CDR3 DNA: TGCGCCAGCAGCTTACCGGGACAGGGGGCACTTGGCTACACCTTC. Translation gives CASSLPGQGALGYTF.

This chain joins TRBV5-4 and TRBJ1-1; a possible D gene is TRBD1 (5 bases). The ends were cut back, 4 bases at V and 5 bases at J, with 15 bases in the middle. Germline V CDR1 and CDR2: SGHNT, YYREEE (reference sequence). The CDR3 runs to 14 residues. The CDR3 DNA follows: TGTGCCAGCAGCGAGTGGGGGGTAGGGACTGAAGCTTTCTTT. As protein: CASSEWGVGTEAFF.

CDR3 bases: TGTGCCATCAGTGAGGGAGGGATACCTGGAAACACCATATATTTT. It specifies CAISEGGIPGNTIYF. This chain uses TRBV10-3 with TRBJ1-3; the D is unclear. This CDR3 has 15 amino acids. With 2 bases removed from V and 2 bases from J, the gap between germline ends came to 10 bases. Germline V gene sequence: CDR1 ENHRY, CDR2 SYGVKD.

A single count supports this clone. The junction departs from germline at one end; a sequencing error may be responsible. The chain is built from TRBV7-9 and TRBJ2-1, with D possibly TRBD2 on 6 matching bases. CDR3 length equals 12 residues. Per the germline V gene, CDR1 is SEHNR and CDR2 is FQNEAQ (reference sequence). The CDR3 sequence is CSSSSPRRGPFF. Written as DNA, the CDR3 is TGTTCCAGCAGCTCGCCAAGGAGGGGACCGTTCTTC. Full variable domain (rest looked up from reference TRBV7-9 and TRBJ2-1): DTGVSQNPRHKITKRGQNVTFRCDPISEHNRLYWYRQTLGQGPEFLTYFQNEAQLEKSRLLSDRFSAERPKGSFSTLEIQRTEQGDSAMYLCSSSSPRRGPFFGPGTRLTVL.

The J gene is TRBJ2-5, the V gene TRBV5-4; 7 bases align to TRBD1. Near its end, the DNA agrees better with TRBJ2-7, so the J call may be wrong. Germline V gene data show CDR1 as SGHNT and CDR2 as YYREEE (reference sequence). This CDR3 has 15 residues. CDR3 sequence: CASSLHETGFHEQYF. The CDR3 region has the DNA TGTGCCAGCAGCTTGCATGAGACAGGGTTCCACGAGCAGTACTTC.

This rearrangement joins TRBV29-1 to TRBJ2-5; D possibly corresponds to TRBD2 (6 bases). This CDR3 is 12 amino acids long. Trimming cost V 7 bases and J 5 bases, with 14 bases left between them. Germline V CDR1 and CDR2: SQVTM, ANQGSEA. CDR3 residues: CSADGGRETQYF. DNA of the CDR3: TGCAGCGCCGACGGGGGACGGGAGACCCAGTACTTC.